This T cell receptor beta chain was sequenced during a study of shared clonotypes between healthy human individuals (dated by TCRdb to 2018 to 2021). In the study overall: The cohort comprised a couple of women and three men aged 18 to 49 years. For each donor, CD4 naive and CD4 memory were each run on three plates, CD8 naive on two plates, and CD8 memory on one plate. To estimate repertoire size and how much clonotypes are shared between individuals, the study performed deep sequencing of blood TCR repertoires from roughly five healthy adults. Libraries were prepared and TCR repertoires were sequenced by different laboratories using diverse techniques, in order to increase sequencing depth and limit assay-specific biases. Each donor's leukapheresis produced roughly between about 0.8 and 10 billion PBMCs.

As concerns this clone: Its binding antigen is unknown. Qualities for individual bases were not recorded, and no much larger clone is one base off.

Overall results and qualifications from the work: Based on pairwise subsampling, the degree of clonotype sharing among donors was expected to be affected by sequencing depth. Compared with non-shared clonotypes, clonotypes shared by all four sorted-subset donors had higher generation probabilities. Across a few donors, approximately 4.9% of naive CD4, roughly 3.8% of naive CD8, 2% to 2.5% of memory CD4, and 0.4% to 0.45% of memory CD8 clonotypes were shared. The genetic and exposure-history diversity represented was limited by the small number of donors. Sampling was restricted to blood, and TCR repertoires in tissues likely differ from the TCR repertoires found in blood. Even with the large sequencing depth, rarefaction of the sorted-subset datasets indicated that sequencing was incomplete. Larger estimated clonotype richness was generally found for naive subsets than for memory subsets.

The donors were healthy, HIV-negative adults with no recently reported acute infections or vaccinations. All donors were Caucasian adults living in Nashville, Tennessee, USA. CD4+ T cells were enriched by magnetic negative selection, after which naive cells were positively selected on CD45RA and the negative fraction was taken as the memory subset. Blood was collected by leukapheresis, and PBMCs were isolated by Ficoll-Histopaque density gradient centrifugation and then cryopreserved in liquid nitrogen vapor phase. Analytical flow cytometry was used to check the purity and quantity of each magnetically sorted T cell population. Genomic DNA was isolated from each sorted fraction and quantified by UV absorbance on a Nanodrop 2000c. TCR CDR3 regions were amplified from genomic DNA by multiplex PCR using the deep immunoSEQ assay. For each cell subset, the extracted genomic DNA was distributed evenly across all wells of several immunoSEQ 96-well plates, and each plate served as one replicate. Each replicate PCR for sorted subsets received around 200 ng genomic DNA, equal to about 29,000 T cell genomes. Purified libraries were quantified with a Qubit 3.0 fluorometer, sized on a Bioanalyzer 2100, and re-quantified with the KAPA Library Quantification kit. Every immunoSEQ 96-well plate was sequenced on a dedicated single-read 150-cycle Illumina NextSeq 550 flow cell. The study's processing was this. The immunoSEQ output contained only junctional sequences without quality scores, so filtering could not match that applied to full-length reads. Sequences were annotated with PyIR, a Python wrapper for IgBLAST v1.9, using IMGT germline references to assign V/J genes and CDR3. Reads were removed for weak V/J assignments (E-value above 1e-6), missing CDR3, stop codons, out-of-frame junctions, or ambiguous translated residues. V3J clonotypes were defined as sequences sharing an identical inferred V gene, J gene, and CDR3 amino acid sequence. Percentage overlap between repertoires was computed as shared unique clonotypes divided by the size of the smaller repertoire. Richness of each repertoire was evaluated using RTK rarefaction, the Chao1 estimator, and Recon v2.1 estimates of unobserved clonotypes. OLGA was used to compute generation probabilities for all TCRbeta clonotypes that the gDNA method yielded from four donors. TCRdb's version of the immuneACCESS table is confined to in-frame rearrangements and falls short of the full clone set. An unresolved V gene accounts for under half of the shortfall where checked; the remainder is of unknown origin. V, J and clone size are taken as reported in that table, and D and trimming were inferred from the DNA itself. This sample comprises some 2 million clones, 85% to 95% of them detected only once. The ten largest clones capture 0.13% of the sample.

The germline V gene encodes CDR1 MNHEY and CDR2 SMNVEV (reference sequence). From its cysteine to its phenylalanine, the CDR3 spans 16 amino acids. The sequence is cut down to CDR3 DNA, 48 bases in frame from base 1. From V the trimming removes 6 bases and from J it removes 3 bases, while the gene matches leave 14 bases of the junction unaccounted for. The chain joins TRBV27 to TRBJ2-7; the junction holds 7 bases that match TRBD1. This clonotype was sampled from a young man in good health. The sequenced sample was naive CD4+ T cells sorted from blood. In the paper's terms, the cell subset or site label means: CD45RA+ positively selected. The CDR3 corresponds to CASSTSATGINYEQYF. At the DNA level, the sequence is TGTGCCAGCAGCACCTCCGCGACAGGGATTAACTACGAGCAGTACTTC.